Listed below are T cell receptor beta chains from one sample, sequenced in a study of T-cell reconstitution after alpha-beta-depleted transplantation in children. TCRdb fed the PCR reads into MiXCR, producing one record per CDR3 protein. The table includes over 85,000 distinct CDR3 sequences, around a tenth detected once. The starting material was PBMCs from the stem cell graft donor, obtained from the stem cell graft. These receptors all come from a human donor who donated a stem cell graft to a child with acute lymphoblastic leukemia. The CDR3 runs from the conserved cysteine through the conserved F or W. The order of the fields is clone size, D gene, J gene, V gene, CDR3 protein, CDR3 DNA. D genes are given only for firm matches. Clone size is shown for a subset of rows, as once, few, many or a class of expanded clone.

clone_size: many; d_call: NA; j_call: TRBJ2-3; v_call: TRBV29-1; cdr3_aa: CSWIFTDTQYF; cdr3_nt: TGCAGCTGGATTTTCACAGATACGCAGTATTTT
clone_size: many; d_call: TRBD2; j_call: TRBJ2-5; v_call: TRBV11-3; cdr3_aa: CASSHPGLAEETQYF; cdr3_nt: TGTGCCAGCTCCCACCCCGGACTAGCGGAGGAGACCCAGTACTTC
clone_size: few; d_call: NA; j_call: TRBJ2-3; v_call: TRBV6-2/TRBV6-3; cdr3_aa: CASSDTASTDTQYF; cdr3_nt: TGTGCCAGCAGCGATACGGCGAGCACAGATACGCAGTATTTT
clone_size: many; d_call: TRBD2; j_call: TRBJ2-3; v_call: TRBV20-1; cdr3_aa: CSAREWAGVADTQYF; cdr3_nt: TGCAGTGCTAGAGAATGGGCGGGAGTCGCGGATACGCAGTATTTT
clone_size: many; d_call: NA; j_call: TRBJ2-5; v_call: TRBV20-1; cdr3_aa: CSASDRNALNQETQYF; cdr3_nt: TGCAGTGCTTCCGACAGGAATGCGCTGAACCAAGAGACCCAGTACTTC
clone_size: NA; d_call: TRBD1; j_call: TRBJ2-7; v_call: TRBV30; cdr3_aa: CAWSGQGRSYEQYF; cdr3_nt: TGTGCCTGGAGCGGACAGGGGAGAAGCTACGAGCAGTACTTC
clone_size: many; d_call: TRBD1; j_call: TRBJ2-5; v_call: TRBV12-5; cdr3_aa: CASALDRGQETQYF; cdr3_nt: TGTGCTAGTGCCTTGGACAGGGGGCAAGAGACCCAGTACTTC
clone_size: few; d_call: NA; j_call: TRBJ2-2; v_call: TRBV18; cdr3_aa: CASSQDRPNTGELFF; cdr3_nt: TGTGCCAGCTCACAAGACAGACCGAACACCGGGGAGCTGTTTTTT
clone_size: many; d_call: NA; j_call: TRBJ2-2; v_call: TRBV5-1; cdr3_aa: CASSLQGFPGTGELFF; cdr3_nt: TGCGCCAGCAGCTTACAGGGTTTCCCCGGGACCGGGGAGCTGTTTTTT
clone_size: many; d_call: NA; j_call: TRBJ2-1; v_call: TRBV9; cdr3_aa: CASSVGGRISDEQFF; cdr3_nt: TGTGCCAGCAGCGTAGGTGGGAGAATTTCGGATGAGCAGTTCTTC
clone_size: NA; d_call: NA; j_call: TRBJ2-7; v_call: TRBV21-1; cdr3_aa: CASSSAQGVLEQYF; cdr3_nt: TGTGCCAGCAGCAGCGCGCAGGGGGTACTCGAGCAGTACTTC
clone_size: few; d_call: NA; j_call: TRBJ1-2; v_call: TRBV5-3; cdr3_aa: CARSCGDTEGYGYTF; cdr3_nt: TGTGCCAGAAGCTGTGGGGACACCGAAGGCTATGGCTACACCTTC
clone_size: many; d_call: NA; j_call: TRBJ1-2; v_call: TRBV12-3/TRBV12-4; cdr3_aa: CASSLNRQNYGYTF; cdr3_nt: TGTGCCAGCAGTCTTAACAGGCAGAACTATGGCTACACCTTC
clone_size: many; d_call: TRBD1; j_call: TRBJ1-1; v_call: TRBV27; cdr3_aa: CASSLWGGQITTEAFF; cdr3_nt: TGTGCCAGCAGTTTATGGGGGGGACAGATTACCACTGAAGCTTTCTTT
clone_size: many; d_call: NA; j_call: TRBJ2-4; v_call: TRBV28; cdr3_aa: CASRAYVETKNIQYF; cdr3_nt: TGTGCCAGCAGAGCCTATGTGGAGACCAAAAACATTCAGTACTTC
clone_size: many; d_call: NA; j_call: TRBJ1-2; v_call: TRBV29-1; cdr3_aa: CSVGYGYTF; cdr3_nt: TGCAGCGTTGGATATGGCTACACCTTC
clone_size: many; d_call: NA; j_call: TRBJ1-2; v_call: TRBV12-3/TRBV12-4; cdr3_aa: CASSFYRGEDGYTF; cdr3_nt: TGTGCCAGCAGTTTTTATAGGGGAGAGGATGGCTACACCTTC
clone_size: many; d_call: NA; j_call: TRBJ1-4; v_call: TRBV29-1; cdr3_aa: CSVATNEKLFF; cdr3_nt: TGCAGCGTGGCAACTAATGAAAAACTGTTTTTT
clone_size: few; d_call: TRBD1; j_call: TRBJ1-3; v_call: TRBV4-2; cdr3_aa: CASRRDRAAGNTIYF; cdr3_nt: TGTGCCAGCAGACGGGACAGGGCGGCTGGAAACACCATATATTTT
clone_size: few; d_call: NA; j_call: TRBJ2-7; v_call: TRBV7-9; cdr3_aa: CASSLGEPGTYEQYF; cdr3_nt: TGTGCCAGCAGCTTAGGGGAGCCGGGAACCTACGAGCAGTACTTC
clone_size: many; d_call: TRBD2; j_call: TRBJ2-2; v_call: TRBV20-1; cdr3_aa: CSATAGLAGYSTGELFF; cdr3_nt: TGCAGTGCTACGGCCGGACTAGCGGGGTATAGCACCGGGGAGCTGTTTTTT
clone_size: many; d_call: TRBD1; j_call: TRBJ2-7; v_call: TRBV5-1; cdr3_aa: CASSRLSPGTGQDEQYF; cdr3_nt: TGCGCCAGCAGCCGCTTGAGCCCAGGGACAGGTCAAGACGAGCAGTACTTC
clone_size: many; d_call: NA; j_call: TRBJ2-3; v_call: TRBV3-1; cdr3_aa: CASSQDTGPGVLSDTQYF; cdr3_nt: TGTGCCAGCAGCCAAGATACGGGCCCCGGGGTCCTTTCAGATACGCAGTATTTT
clone_size: NA; d_call: NA; j_call: TRBJ2-5; v_call: TRBV6-2/TRBV6-3; cdr3_aa: CASTSVGGVFSVETQYF; cdr3_nt: TGTGCCAGCACCTCTGTCGGAGGGGTTTTTTCTGTGGAGACCCAGTACTTC
clone_size: many; d_call: TRBD2; j_call: TRBJ2-1; v_call: TRBV5-5; cdr3_aa: CASSRLAGLLYNEQFF; cdr3_nt: TGTGCCAGCAGCAGACTAGCGGGCCTACTTTACAATGAGCAGTTCTTC
clone_size: many; d_call: TRBD2; j_call: TRBJ2-3; v_call: TRBV6-1; cdr3_aa: CASSRGLESTMYATDTQYF; cdr3_nt: TGTGCCAGCAGTAGGGGACTAGAAAGTACTATGTATGCCACAGATACGCAGTATTTT
clone_size: many; d_call: NA; j_call: TRBJ1-1; v_call: TRBV3-1; cdr3_aa: CASSQDRVGRFMNTEAFF; cdr3_nt: TGTGCCAGCAGCCAAGATCGGGTTGGGAGATTCATGAACACTGAAGCTTTCTTT
clone_size: many; d_call: NA; j_call: TRBJ2-7; v_call: TRBV7-2; cdr3_aa: CASSDRSPYEQYF; cdr3_nt: TGTGCCAGCAGCGACCGGTCACCCTACGAGCAGTACTTC
clone_size: many; d_call: NA; j_call: TRBJ1-1; v_call: TRBV10-3; cdr3_aa: CAISRSGGLYTEAFF; cdr3_nt: TGTGCCATCTCCCGATCGGGGGGTTTGTACACTGAAGCTTTCTTT
clone_size: many; d_call: NA; j_call: TRBJ2-4; v_call: TRBV6-2/TRBV6-3; cdr3_aa: CASMEYTKNIQYF; cdr3_nt: TGTGCCAGCATGGAGTATACCAAAAACATTCAGTACTTC
clone_size: NA; d_call: NA; j_call: TRBJ1-5; v_call: TRBV2; cdr3_aa: CASSEEGRAGQPQHF; cdr3_nt: TGTGCCAGCAGTGAAGAAGGCAGGGCAGGTCAGCCCCAGCATTTT
clone_size: many; d_call: TRBD1; j_call: TRBJ1-2; v_call: TRBV6-1; cdr3_aa: CASSPRLVRQGTNYGYTF; cdr3_nt: TGTGCCAGCAGTCCCCGACTAGTGAGACAGGGTACTAACTATGGCTACACCTTC
clone_size: many; d_call: NA; j_call: TRBJ1-1; v_call: TRBV14; cdr3_aa: CASSPRRGQANTEAFF; cdr3_nt: TGTGCCAGCAGCCCCAGAAGGGGACAAGCGAACACTGAAGCTTTCTTT
clone_size: many; d_call: NA; j_call: TRBJ2-3; v_call: TRBV12-3/TRBV12-4; cdr3_aa: CASRPGLLGGGGTDTQYF; cdr3_nt: TGTGCCAGCAGACCCGGACTTTTGGGAGGGGGAGGCACAGATACGCAGTATTTT
clone_size: many; d_call: NA; j_call: TRBJ1-5; v_call: TRBV20-1; cdr3_aa: CSARDPRNQPQHF; cdr3_nt: TGCAGTGCTAGAGATCCTAGGAATCAGCCCCAGCATTTT
clone_size: many; d_call: TRBD2; j_call: TRBJ2-7; v_call: TRBV9; cdr3_aa: CASSVGTSGFYEQYF; cdr3_nt: TGTGCCAGCAGCGTGGGGACTAGCGGTTTCTACGAGCAGTACTTC
clone_size: many; d_call: TRBD1; j_call: TRBJ2-3; v_call: TRBV5-1; cdr3_aa: CASSLPRDRGKLTDTQYF; cdr3_nt: TGCGCCAGCAGCCTCCCTCGGGACAGGGGTAAACTTACAGATACGCAGTATTTT
clone_size: many; d_call: TRBD1; j_call: TRBJ2-7; v_call: TRBV12-3/TRBV12-4; cdr3_aa: CASRRFTGTGYYEQYF; cdr3_nt: TGTGCCAGCAGACGATTTACCGGGACAGGTTACTACGAGCAGTACTTC
clone_size: NA; d_call: NA; j_call: TRBJ2-1; v_call: TRBV6-2/TRBV6-3; cdr3_aa: CASSYPNEQFF; cdr3_nt: TGTGCCAGCAGTTACCCCAATGAGCAGTTCTTC